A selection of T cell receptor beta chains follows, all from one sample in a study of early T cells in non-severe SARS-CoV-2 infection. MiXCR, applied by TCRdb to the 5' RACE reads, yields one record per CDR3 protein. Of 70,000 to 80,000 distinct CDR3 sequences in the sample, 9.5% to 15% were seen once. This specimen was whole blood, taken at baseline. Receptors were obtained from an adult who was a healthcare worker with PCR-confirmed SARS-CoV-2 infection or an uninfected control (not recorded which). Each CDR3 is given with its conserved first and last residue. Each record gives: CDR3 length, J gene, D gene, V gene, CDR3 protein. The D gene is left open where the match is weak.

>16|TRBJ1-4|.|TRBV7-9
CASSSRLRGENEKLFF
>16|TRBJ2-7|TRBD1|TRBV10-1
CASSPRISGTAYEQYF
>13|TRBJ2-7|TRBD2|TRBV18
CASSPRAGGEQYF
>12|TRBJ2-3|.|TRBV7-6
CASGEGTDTQYF
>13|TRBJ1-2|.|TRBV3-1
CASSQDPRDGYTF
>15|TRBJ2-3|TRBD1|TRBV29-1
CSPRHRGHSTDTQYF
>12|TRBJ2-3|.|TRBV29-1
CSVVMGTDTQYF
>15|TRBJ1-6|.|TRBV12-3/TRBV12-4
CASRPHFGPNSPLHF
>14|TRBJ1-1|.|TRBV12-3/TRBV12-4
CASSYLQGNTEAFF
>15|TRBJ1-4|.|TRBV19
CASRWGTATNEKLFF
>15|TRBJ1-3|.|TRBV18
CASSQTGRSEYTIYF
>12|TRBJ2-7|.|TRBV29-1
CSVADHRFEQYF
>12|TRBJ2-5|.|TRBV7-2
CASSLMRGTQYF
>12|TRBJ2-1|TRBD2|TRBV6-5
CVSSPTSEMEFF
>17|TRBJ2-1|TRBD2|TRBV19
CASSPSRAGGSYNEQFF
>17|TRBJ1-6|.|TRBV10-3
CAIRAGDGTAQQSPLHF
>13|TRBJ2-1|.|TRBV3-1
CASSQLQISEQFF
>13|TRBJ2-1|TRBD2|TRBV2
CASTAGLAERPFF
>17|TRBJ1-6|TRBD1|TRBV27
CASSPHYWTGVNSPLHF
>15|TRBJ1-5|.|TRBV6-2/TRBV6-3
CASTTPRGGGQPQHF
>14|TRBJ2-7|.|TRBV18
CASYEPGLGYEQYF
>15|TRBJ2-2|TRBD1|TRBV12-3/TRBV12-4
CASSLYRGRTGELFF
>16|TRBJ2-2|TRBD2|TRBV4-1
CASSLSSGENTGELFF
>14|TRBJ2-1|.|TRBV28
CASSLPGQLNEQFF
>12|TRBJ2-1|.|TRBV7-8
CASSLTYNEQFF
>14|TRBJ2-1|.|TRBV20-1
CSARRGSSYNEQFF
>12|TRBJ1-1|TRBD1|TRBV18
CASSPDRAEAFF
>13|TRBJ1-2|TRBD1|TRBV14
CASSQNRGQGYTF
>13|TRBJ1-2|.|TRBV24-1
CATSPGGNYGYTF
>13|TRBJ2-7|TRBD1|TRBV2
CASTRDREYEQYF
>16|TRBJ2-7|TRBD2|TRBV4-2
CASSSDLAGGLAEQYF
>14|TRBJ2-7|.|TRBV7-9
CASSPPGGRGQQYF
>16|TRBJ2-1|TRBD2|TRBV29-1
CSALPQRGSSYNEQFF
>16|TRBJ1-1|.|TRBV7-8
CASSLGGPSPNTEAFF
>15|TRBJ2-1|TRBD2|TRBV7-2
CASSRSGGAYNEQFF
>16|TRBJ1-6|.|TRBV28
CASSLLLRGGASPLHF
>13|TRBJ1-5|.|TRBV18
CASSQGFNQPQHF
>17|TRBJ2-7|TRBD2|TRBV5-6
CASSSYRLAVLSAEQYF
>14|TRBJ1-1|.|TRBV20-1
CSARGGSSNTEAFF
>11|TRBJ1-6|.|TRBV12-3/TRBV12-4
CASTTQGPLHF
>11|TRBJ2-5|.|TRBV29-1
CSVVRALAQYF
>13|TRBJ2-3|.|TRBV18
CASSPSRTDTQYF
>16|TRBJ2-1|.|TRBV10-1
CASSGVGANSYNEQFF
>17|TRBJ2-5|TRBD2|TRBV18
CASSPLAGTSGGETQYF
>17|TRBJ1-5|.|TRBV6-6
CASSYSMGFYSNQPQHF
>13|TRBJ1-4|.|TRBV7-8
CASSWDREEKLFF
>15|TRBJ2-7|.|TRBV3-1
CASSSDSRRSSEQYF
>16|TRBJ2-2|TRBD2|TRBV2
CASTPGGAINTGELFF
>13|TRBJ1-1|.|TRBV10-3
CASPGTGNTEAFF
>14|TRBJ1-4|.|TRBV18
CASSPVGLGEKLFF
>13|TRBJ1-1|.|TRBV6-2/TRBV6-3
CASSYGLGREAFF
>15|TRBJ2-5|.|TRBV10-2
CASSRGDSRQETQYF
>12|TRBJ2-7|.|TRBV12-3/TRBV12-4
CASSLVTVKQYF
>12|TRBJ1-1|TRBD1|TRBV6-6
CASRGQSTEAFF